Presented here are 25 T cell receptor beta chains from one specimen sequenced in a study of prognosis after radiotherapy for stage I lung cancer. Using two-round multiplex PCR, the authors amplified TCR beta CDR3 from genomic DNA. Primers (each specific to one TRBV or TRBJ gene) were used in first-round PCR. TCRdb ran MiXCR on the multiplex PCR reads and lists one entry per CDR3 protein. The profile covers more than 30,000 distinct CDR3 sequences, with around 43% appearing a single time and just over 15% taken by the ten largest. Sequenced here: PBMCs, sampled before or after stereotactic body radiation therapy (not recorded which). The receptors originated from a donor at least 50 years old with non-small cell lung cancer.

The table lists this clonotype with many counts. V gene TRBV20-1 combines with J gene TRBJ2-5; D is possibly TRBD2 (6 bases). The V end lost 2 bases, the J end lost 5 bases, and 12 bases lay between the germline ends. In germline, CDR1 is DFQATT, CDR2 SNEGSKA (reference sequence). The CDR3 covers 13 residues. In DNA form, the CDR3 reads TGCAGTGCTAGAAGCGGGTTTAAGGAGACCCAGTACTTC. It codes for CSARSGFKETQYF.

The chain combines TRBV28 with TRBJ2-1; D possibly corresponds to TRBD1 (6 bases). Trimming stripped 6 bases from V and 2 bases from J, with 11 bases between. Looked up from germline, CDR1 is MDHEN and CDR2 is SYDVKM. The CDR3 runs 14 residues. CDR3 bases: TGTGCCAGCAGGACAGGTGGGACCTACAATGAGCAGTTCTTC. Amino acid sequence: CASRTGGTYNEQFF.

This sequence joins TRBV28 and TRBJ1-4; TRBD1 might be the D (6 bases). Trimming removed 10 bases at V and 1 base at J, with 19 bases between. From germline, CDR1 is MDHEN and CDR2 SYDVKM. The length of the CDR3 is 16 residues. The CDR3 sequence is CAKSLNRVLTNEKLFF. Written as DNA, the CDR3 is TGTGCCAAAAGTTTGAACAGGGTGTTAACTAATGAAAAACTGTTTTTT.

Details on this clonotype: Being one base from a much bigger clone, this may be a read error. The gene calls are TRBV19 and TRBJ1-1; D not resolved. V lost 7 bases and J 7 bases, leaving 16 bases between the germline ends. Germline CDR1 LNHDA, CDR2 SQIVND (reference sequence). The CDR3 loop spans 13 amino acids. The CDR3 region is CASTIGPACEAFF. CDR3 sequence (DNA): TGTGCCAGTACCATTGGACCCGCCTGTGAAGCTTTCTTT.

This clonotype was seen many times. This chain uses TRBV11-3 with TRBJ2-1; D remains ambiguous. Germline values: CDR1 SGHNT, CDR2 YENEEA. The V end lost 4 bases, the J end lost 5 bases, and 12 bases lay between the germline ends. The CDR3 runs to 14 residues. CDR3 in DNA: TGTGCCAGCAGCTCAAGATCTCTCCACAATGAGCAGTTCTTC. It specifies CASSSRSLHNEQFF.

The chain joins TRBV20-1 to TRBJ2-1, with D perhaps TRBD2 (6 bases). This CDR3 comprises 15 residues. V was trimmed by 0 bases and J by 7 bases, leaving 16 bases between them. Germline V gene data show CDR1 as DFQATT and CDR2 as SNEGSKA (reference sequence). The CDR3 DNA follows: TGCAGTGCTAGAGATCAACAACTAGCTCGTAATGAGCAGTTCTTC. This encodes CSARDQQLARNEQFF.

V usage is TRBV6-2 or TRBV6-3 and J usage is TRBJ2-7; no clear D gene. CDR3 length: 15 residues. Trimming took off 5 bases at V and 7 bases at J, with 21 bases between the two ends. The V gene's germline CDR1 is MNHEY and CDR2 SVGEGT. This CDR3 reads CASSERHGSLREQYF. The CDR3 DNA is TGTGCCAGCAGTGAAAGACATGGGTCGTTGCGGGAGCAGTACTTC.

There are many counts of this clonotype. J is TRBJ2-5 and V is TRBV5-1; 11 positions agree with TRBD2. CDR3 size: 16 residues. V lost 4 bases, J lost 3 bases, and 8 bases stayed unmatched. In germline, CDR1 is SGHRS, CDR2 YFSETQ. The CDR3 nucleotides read TGCGCCAGCAGCCGGTATCTAGCGGGGGGCGAAGAGACCCAGTACTTC. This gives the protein CASSRYLAGGEETQYF.

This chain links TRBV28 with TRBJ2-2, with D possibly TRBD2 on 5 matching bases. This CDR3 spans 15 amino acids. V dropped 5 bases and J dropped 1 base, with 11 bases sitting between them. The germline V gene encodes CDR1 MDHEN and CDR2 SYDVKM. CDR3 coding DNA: TGTGCCAGCAGTGGTCCTAGCATGAACACCGGGGAGCTGTTTTTT. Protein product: CASSGPSMNTGELFF.

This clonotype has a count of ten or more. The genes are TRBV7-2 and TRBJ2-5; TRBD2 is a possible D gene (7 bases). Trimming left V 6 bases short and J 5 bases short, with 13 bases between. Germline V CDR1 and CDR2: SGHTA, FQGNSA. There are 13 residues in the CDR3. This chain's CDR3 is CASSGGGRETQYF. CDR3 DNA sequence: TGTGCCAGCAGTGGGGGGGGCCGGGAGACCCAGTACTTC.

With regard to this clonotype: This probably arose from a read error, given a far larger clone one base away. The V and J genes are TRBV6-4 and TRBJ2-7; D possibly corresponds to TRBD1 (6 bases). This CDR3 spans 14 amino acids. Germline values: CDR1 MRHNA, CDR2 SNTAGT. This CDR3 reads CASRGRTDPYQQYF. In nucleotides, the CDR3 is TGTGCCAGCAGGGGAAGGACAGACCCCTACCAGCAGTACTTC.

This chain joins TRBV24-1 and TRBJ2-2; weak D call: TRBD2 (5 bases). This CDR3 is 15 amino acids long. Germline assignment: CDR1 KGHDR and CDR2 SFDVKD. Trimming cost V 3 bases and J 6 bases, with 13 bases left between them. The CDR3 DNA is TGTGCCACCAGTGATCCCGGGATTTCTTCCGGGGAGCTGTTTTTT. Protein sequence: CATSDPGISSGELFF.

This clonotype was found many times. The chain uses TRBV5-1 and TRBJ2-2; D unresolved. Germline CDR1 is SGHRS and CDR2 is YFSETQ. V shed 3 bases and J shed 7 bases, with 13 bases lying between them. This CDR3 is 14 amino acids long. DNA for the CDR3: TGCGCCAGCAGCTATCCCTCCGGCGTCGGGGAGCTGTTTTTT. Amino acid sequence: CASSYPSGVGELFF.

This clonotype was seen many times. CDR3 nucleotide sequence: TGTGCCAGCAGTCTCACAGAGGTGAAAGTAGGAAACACCATATATTTT. Encoded protein: CASSLTEVKVGNTIYF. This chain links TRBV6-1 with TRBJ1-3; D is ambiguous. The V gene's germline CDR1 is MNHNS and CDR2 SASEGT. V was pared by 5 bases and J by 4 bases, with 18 bases between. This CDR3 region has 16 residues.

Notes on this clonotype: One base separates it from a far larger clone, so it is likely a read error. CDR3 DNA sequence: TGTGCCAGCAGTTCTTCCTACTCTGGGGCCAACGTCCTGACTTTC. Encoded protein: CASSSSYSGANVLTF. This chain joins TRBV6-5 and TRBJ2-6; D gene unclear. The ends were cut back, 4 bases at V and 0 bases at J, with 7 bases in the middle. Germline CDR1 MNHEY, CDR2 SVGAGI. The CDR3 consists of 15 residues.

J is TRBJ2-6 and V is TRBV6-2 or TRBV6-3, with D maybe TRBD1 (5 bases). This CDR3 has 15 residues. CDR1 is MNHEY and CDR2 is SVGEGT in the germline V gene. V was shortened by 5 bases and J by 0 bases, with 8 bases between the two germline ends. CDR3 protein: CASSRGSSGANVLTF. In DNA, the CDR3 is TGTGCCAGCAGTAGGGGTTCCTCTGGGGCCAACGTCCTGACTTTC.

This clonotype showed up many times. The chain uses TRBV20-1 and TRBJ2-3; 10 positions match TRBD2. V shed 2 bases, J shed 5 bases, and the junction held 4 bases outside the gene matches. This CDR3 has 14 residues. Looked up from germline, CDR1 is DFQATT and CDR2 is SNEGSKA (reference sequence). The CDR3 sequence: CSARQRGGIDTQYF. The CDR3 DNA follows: TGCAGTGCTAGACAGCGGGGGGGAATAGATACGCAGTATTTT.

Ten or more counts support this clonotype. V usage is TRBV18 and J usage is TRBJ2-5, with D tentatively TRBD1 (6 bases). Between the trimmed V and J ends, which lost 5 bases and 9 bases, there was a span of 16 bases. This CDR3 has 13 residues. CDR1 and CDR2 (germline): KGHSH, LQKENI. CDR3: CASSWDTVPPQYF. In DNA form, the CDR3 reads TGTGCCAGCTCATGGGACACCGTTCCCCCCCAGTACTTC.

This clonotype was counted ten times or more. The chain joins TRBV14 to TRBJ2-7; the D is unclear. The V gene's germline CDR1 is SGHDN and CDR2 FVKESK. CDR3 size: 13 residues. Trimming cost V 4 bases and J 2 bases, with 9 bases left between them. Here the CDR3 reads CASSLRRAYEQYF. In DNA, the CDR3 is TGTGCCAGCAGCCTTAGGCGTGCCTACGAGCAGTACTTC.

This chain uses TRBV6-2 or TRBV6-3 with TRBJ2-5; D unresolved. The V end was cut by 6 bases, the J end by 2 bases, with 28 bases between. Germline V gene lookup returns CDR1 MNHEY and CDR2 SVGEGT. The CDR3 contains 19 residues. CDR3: CASSYARQLPFLSQETQYF. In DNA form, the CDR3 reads TGTGCCAGCAGCTACGCGAGACAACTTCCCTTTCTCTCTCAAGAGACCCAGTACTTC.

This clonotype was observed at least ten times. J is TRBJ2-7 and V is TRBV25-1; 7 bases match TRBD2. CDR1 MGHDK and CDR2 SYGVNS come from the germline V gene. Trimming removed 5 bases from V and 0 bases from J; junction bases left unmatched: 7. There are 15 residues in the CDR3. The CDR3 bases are TGTGCCAGCAGTAGACCCAGCGGGGCCTCCTACGAGCAGTACTTC. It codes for CASSRPSGASYEQYF.

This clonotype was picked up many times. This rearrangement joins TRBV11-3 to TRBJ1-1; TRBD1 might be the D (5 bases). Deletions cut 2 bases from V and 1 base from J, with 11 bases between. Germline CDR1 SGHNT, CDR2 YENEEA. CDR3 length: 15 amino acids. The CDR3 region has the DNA TGTGCCAGCAGCTTATATCCAGGGTGGAACACTGAAGCTTTCTTT. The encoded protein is CASSLYPGWNTEAFF.

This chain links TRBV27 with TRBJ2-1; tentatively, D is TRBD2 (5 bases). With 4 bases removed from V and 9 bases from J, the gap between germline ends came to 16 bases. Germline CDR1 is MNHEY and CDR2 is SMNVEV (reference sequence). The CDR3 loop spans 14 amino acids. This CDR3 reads CASSSQREKGEQFF. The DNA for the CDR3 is TGTGCCAGCAGTTCTCAGAGGGAGAAAGGTGAGCAGTTCTTC.

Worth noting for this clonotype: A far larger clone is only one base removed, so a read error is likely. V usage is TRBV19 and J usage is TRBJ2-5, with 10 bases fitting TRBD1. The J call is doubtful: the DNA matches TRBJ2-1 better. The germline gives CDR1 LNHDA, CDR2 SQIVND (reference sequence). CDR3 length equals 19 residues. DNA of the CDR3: TGTTCCAGTAGTCCGGGGAGCGGAGACAGGGGGCTTCCCGTCAATGAGCAGTTCTTC. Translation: CSSSPGSGDRGLPVNEQFF.

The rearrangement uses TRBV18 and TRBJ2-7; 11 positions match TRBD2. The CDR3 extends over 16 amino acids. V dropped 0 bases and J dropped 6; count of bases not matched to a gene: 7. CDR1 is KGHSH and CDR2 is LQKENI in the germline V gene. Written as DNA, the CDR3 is TGTGCCAGCTCACCACCGAGCGGGCTAGCGGGAGGCGAGCAGTACTTC. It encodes CASSPPSGLAGGEQYF.